The 27 T cell receptor beta chains in this list originate from one sample, sequenced in a study of vaccination and CD4 T cells after COVID-19. Antigens for these TCRs are unknown. CD4+ T cells that had been cultured provided DNA sequenced with the Oncomine TCR Beta short-read assay. MiXCR, run by TCRdb on the PCR reads, gives a single entry per CDR3 protein. This sample has approximately 12,000 distinct CDR3 sequences, with 55% to 65% found just once. Treatment: approximately 9-day PBMC culture with coronavirus spike peptide pools or control peptides (ViraFEST assay). This material consisted of CD4+ T cells from blood, cultured in vitro, taken before SARS-CoV-2 vaccination. These receptors all come from a human donor who had recovered from COVID-19.

This rearrangement joins TRBV2 to TRBJ1-5, with D uncertain. The germline V and J ends were trimmed by 6 bases and 16 bases, with 19 bases remaining between them. Germline V gene lookup returns CDR1 SNHLY and CDR2 FYNNEI. The CDR3 is 12 residues long. The CDR3 DNA is TGTGCCAGCAGCCTCCTCAGCCCCAGCCTCCATTTT. Amino acid sequence: CASSLLSPSLHF.

This chain connects TRBV12-3 or TRBV12-4 to TRBJ1-6, with D possibly being TRBD1 (5 bases). Trimming removed 6 bases at V and 10 bases at J, with 13 bases between. The CDR3 is 13 amino acids. CDR3 in DNA: TGTGCCAGCAGGCAGGGAGTAGGGTCACCCCTCCACTTT. Protein: CASRQGVGSPLHF.

The chain is built from TRBV6-5 and TRBJ1-5; D unresolved. Germline CDR1 is MNHEY and CDR2 is SVGAGI. Trimming stripped 4 bases from V and 4 bases from J, with 8 bases between. CDR3 size: 13 residues. The CDR3 loop is CASSLVRNQPQHF. The CDR3 nucleotides read TGTGCCAGCAGTTTGGTGAGAAATCAGCCCCAGCATTTT.

This chain links TRBV20-1 with TRBJ2-5; D remains ambiguous. V was clipped by 5 bases and J by 5 bases, with 12 bases between them. The V gene's germline CDR1 is DFQATT and CDR2 SNEGSKA (reference sequence). CDR3 length: 12 amino acids. CDR3: CSAVAPGETQYF. The CDR3 DNA reads TGCAGTGCTGTTGCGCCCGGGGAGACCCAGTACTTC.

This clonotype has just a few counts. This chain joins TRBV20-1 and TRBJ2-3; no reliable D call. Trimming cost V 5 bases and J 3 bases, with 6 bases left between them. From germline, CDR1 is DFQATT and CDR2 SNEGSKA (reference sequence). This CDR3 spans 11 amino acids. CDR3 sequence: CSAPTTDTQYF. In DNA form, the CDR3 reads TGCAGTGCTCCAACGACAGATACGCAGTATTTT.

This chain connects TRBV2 to TRBJ2-5, with D possibly being TRBD1 (6 bases). The CDR3 spans 16 residues. Germline values: CDR1 SNHLY, CDR2 FYNNEI. Deletions cut 2 bases from V and 3 bases from J, with 16 bases between. The CDR3 loop reads CASSEKGVIGKETQYF. The CDR3 coding sequence is TGTGCCAGCAGTGAAAAGGGGGTGATCGGGAAAGAGACCCAGTACTTC.

The genes are TRBV11-2 and TRBJ1-2; D is undetermined. Per germline, CDR1 SGHAT and CDR2 FQNNGV. The CDR3 runs to 14 residues. Trimming took 1 base from V and 7 from J, leaving 13 bases between them. The CDR3 DNA sequence: TGTGCCAGCAGCTTAGTTGGCCAAAAAGTTGGCTACACCTTC. It yields the protein CASSLVGQKVGYTF.

This clonotype occurred a few times. The J gene is TRBJ1-5, the V gene TRBV20-1; D not certain. The CDR3 has 12 amino acids. Germline V gene data show CDR1 as DFQATT and CDR2 as SNEGSKA (reference sequence). V was clipped by 0 bases and J by 5 bases, with 5 bases between them. This CDR3 is CSAREFHQPQHF. CDR3 DNA: TGCAGTGCTAGAGAATTTCATCAGCCCCAGCATTTT.

The CDR3 loop reads CSARDFRGNEQFF. CDR3 bases: TGCAGTGCCCGGGACTTCCGAGGGAATGAGCAGTTCTTC. The V call is TRBV20-1, the J call TRBJ2-1, with D tentatively TRBD2 (6 bases). The V gene's germline CDR1 is DFQATT and CDR2 SNEGSKA (reference sequence). Between the trimmed V and J ends, which lost 6 bases and 7 bases, there was a span of 16 bases. There are 13 residues in the CDR3.

The J gene is TRBJ2-7, the V gene TRBV29-1; D is possibly TRBD2 (5 bases). V lost 2 bases and J 7 bases, leaving 15 bases between the germline ends. From germline, CDR1 is SQVTM and CDR2 ANQGSEA. This CDR3 region has 13 residues. This CDR3 reads CSVELEGWQEQYF. The CDR3 DNA reads as TGCAGCGTTGAATTAGAGGGTTGGCAAGAGCAGTACTTC.

This sequence joins TRBV30 and TRBJ2-5; D unclear. The V and J ends lost 0 bases and 7 bases respectively, with 27 bases between them. The CDR3 runs to 18 residues. The V gene's germline CDR1 is GTSNPN and CDR2 SVGIG (reference sequence). The CDR3 region has the DNA TGTGCCTGGAGTGTATTCGTTCGGCCCCAAAGTTCGGGTGGGACCCAGTACTTC. Its translation is CAWSVFVRPQSSGGTQYF. The full variable domain, completed using reference TRBV30 and TRBJ2-5, is SQTIHQWPATLVQPVGSPLSLECTVEGTSNPNLYWYRQAAGRGLQLLFYSVGIGQISSEVPQNLSASRPQDRQFILSSKKLLLSDSGFYLCAWSVFVRPQSSGGTQYFGPGTRLLVL.

In this sample, this clonotype turned up a few times. The rearrangement links TRBV28 to TRBJ2-7; 8 nucleotides match TRBD1. CDR3 size: 14 residues. The germline gives CDR1 MDHEN, CDR2 SYDVKM. Trimming took 5 bases from V and 3 from J; bases not matched to a gene: 6. In DNA, the CDR3 is TGTGCCAGCAGTCGGAGGACAGGGAGCTACGAGCAGTACTTC. As protein: CASSRRTGSYEQYF.

The chain links TRBV2 to TRBJ1-6, with 10 nucleotides matching TRBD1. The CDR3 is made up of 16 amino acids. V lost 1 base and J lost 8; bases outside the gene matches: 5. Germline CDR1 SNHLY, CDR2 FYNNEI. In nucleotides, the CDR3 is TGTGCCAGCAGTGAAGTGGGCGGGACAGGGGATTCACCCCTCCACTTT. Amino acids: CASSEVGGTGDSPLHF.

The gene calls are TRBV20-1 and TRBJ2-6; TRBD1 is a possible D gene (5 bases). The V gene's germline CDR1 is DFQATT and CDR2 SNEGSKA (reference sequence). CDR3 length: 15 residues. The germline V and J ends were trimmed by 2 bases and 0 bases, with 8 bases remaining between them. CDR3 loop: CSARKTDSGANVLTF. In DNA form, the CDR3 reads TGCAGTGCTAGAAAGACAGACTCTGGGGCCAACGTCCTGACTTTC.

This rearrangement joins TRBV5-5 to TRBJ1-5; D is possibly TRBD1 (6 bases). V was shortened by 4 bases and J by 4 bases, with 9 bases between the two germline ends. The germline CDR1 and CDR2 sequences are SGHKS and YYEKEE (reference sequence). The CDR3 is 13 residues long. CDR3 amino acids: CASSGTGNQPQHF. The CDR3, as DNA: TGTGCCAGCAGCGGCACAGGGAATCAGCCCCAGCATTTT.

The chain has TRBV18 and TRBJ1-5; D is unresolved. V gave up 0 bases and J gave up 4 bases, with 4 bases separating them. Germline V gives CDR1 KGHSH, CDR2 LQKENI. The length of the CDR3 is 13 residues. The CDR3 coding sequence is TGTGCCAGCTCACCACCGGGTAATCAGCCCCAGCATTTT. Translation gives CASSPPGNQPQHF.

This CDR3 reads CSAPSETSPGELFF. CDR3 in DNA: TGCAGTGCTCCGTCCGAGACATCCCCCGGGGAGCTGTTTTTT. The chain joins TRBV20-1 to TRBJ2-2, with D hard to call. V was trimmed by 5 bases and J by 6 bases, leaving 16 bases between them. Germline CDR1 and CDR2: DFQATT and SNEGSKA (reference sequence). The CDR3 runs 14 residues.

V usage is TRBV25-1 and J usage is TRBJ2-3; TRBD2 is a possible D gene (5 bases). V was clipped by 6 bases and J by 4 bases, with 14 bases between them. This CDR3 contains 14 residues. CDR1 and CDR2 from the germline V gene are MGHDK and SYGVNS. The CDR3 spells CASSPILVADTQYF. The DNA for the CDR3 is TGTGCCAGCAGCCCTATACTAGTGGCAGATACGCAGTATTTT.

The chain has TRBV28 and TRBJ2-7; 9 nucleotides align to TRBD1. Looked up from germline, CDR1 is MDHEN and CDR2 is SYDVKM. There are 14 residues in the CDR3. Germline trimming cut 5 bases from V and 7 bases from J; bases unmatched to any gene: 9. The DNA for the CDR3 is TGTGCCAGCAGTGATTACAGGGGGCTGGGTGAGCAGTACTTC. Translated: CASSDYRGLGEQYF.

The chain combines TRBV24-1 with TRBJ1-5; D is uncertain. The V gene lost 7 bases and the J gene lost 5 bases, with 11 bases spanning the gap. The germline V gene has CDR1 KGHDR and CDR2 SFDVKD. This CDR3 is built from 13 residues. The CDR3 region is CATSEAYHQPQHF. Here the CDR3 DNA reads TGTGCCACCAGCGAAGCTTATCATCAGCCCCAGCATTTT.

V and J are TRBV10-2 and TRBJ2-7; 14 positions match TRBD2. CDR3 size: 17 residues. The J segment lost 6 bases and the V segment lost 6 bases, leaving 13 bases of the junction unmatched. Germline V gene data show CDR1 as WSHSY and CDR2 as SAAADI. This CDR3 reads CASSWGLAGAESAEQYF. DNA of the CDR3: TGCGCCAGCAGCTGGGGACTAGCGGGAGCTGAGAGCGCCGAGCAGTACTTC.

This chain connects TRBV2 to TRBJ1-5, with D perhaps TRBD1 (6 bases). CDR1 and CDR2 (germline): SNHLY, FYNNEI. The V end lost 3 bases, the J end lost 3 bases, and 9 bases lay between the germline ends. The CDR3 length is 14 residues. The CDR3 nucleotides are TGTGCCAGCAGTGAGTACAGGGTCAATCAGCCCCAGCATTTT. It translates to CASSEYRVNQPQHF.

This clonotype was seen a handful of times. The genes are TRBV19 and TRBJ2-5; possible D gene TRBD1, 6 bases. Deletions cut 7 bases from V and 4 bases from J, with 10 bases between. The CDR3 is made up of 12 amino acids. Germline CDR1 LNHDA, CDR2 SQIVND (reference sequence). The CDR3 DNA reads as TGTGCCAGTAAGGAGACAGGAGAGACCCAGTACTTC. Its translation: CASKETGETQYF.

This clonotype appeared a few times. This chain joins TRBV7-3 and TRBJ2-1, with TRBD2 matching over 11 bases. The junction had 5 bases not matched to a gene; V was cut back by 6 bases and J by 4 bases. Germline V lookup: CDR1 SGHTA, CDR2 FQGTGA. The CDR3 length is 15 residues. The CDR3 loop is CASSQTSGGYNEQFF. The CDR3 nucleotides read TGTGCCAGCAGTCAAACTAGCGGGGGATACAATGAGCAGTTCTTC.

This clonotype is large. V gene TRBV7-9 combines with J gene TRBJ2-3; 7 nucleotides match TRBD2. This CDR3 has 18 amino acids. Per germline, CDR1 SEHNR and CDR2 FQNEAQ (reference sequence). Trimming cost V 5 bases and J 1 base; bases outside gene matches: 15. The CDR3 loop reads CASSRGTSELGGTDTQYF. The CDR3 coding sequence is TGTGCCAGCAGCCGAGGTACTAGCGAACTTGGGGGCACAGATACGCAGTATTTT.

The chain links TRBV27 to TRBJ2-3, with 7 positions matching TRBD2. J gave up 1 base and V 6 bases, and 10 bases lay outside the gene matches. The CDR3 has 16 residues. Germline V lookup: CDR1 MNHEY, CDR2 SMNVEV (reference sequence). CDR3 in amino acids: CASRFFEAGGTDTQYF. The CDR3 nucleotides are TGTGCCAGCAGATTCTTCGAGGCGGGAGGCACAGATACGCAGTATTTT.

The chain carries TRBV6-1 and TRBJ2-6; possibly TRBD1 for D (5 bases). V lost 8 bases and J lost 1, with 18 bases in between. CDR3 size: 17 residues. The V gene's germline CDR1 is MNHNS and CDR2 SASEGT. In DNA form, the CDR3 reads TGTGCCAGCTCCCGCGATCCTCCAGGGTCTGGGGCCAACGTCCTGACTTTC. It translates to CASSRDPPGSGANVLTF.